Listed here is a single T cell receptor (beta chain). This clonotype was picked up a small number of times. Its antigen has not been determined. Base qualities are not at hand, and no much larger clone is one base apart. The data were obtained in a study of blood T cells in healthy people across ages (dated by TCRdb to between 2014 and 2016). Some background on the complete study: Template switching captured roughly one uniquely barcoded TCR beta cDNA molecule per two T cells in model experiments. The study measured age-related changes in TCR beta repertoire diversity using deep sequencing normalized with unique cDNA molecular identifiers. The donors were split into four age groups: young (average around 15 years), middle-aged (more than 35), aged (roughly 65) and long-lived (under 90). To avoid experimental bias, donors of different ages were spread randomly across the sequencing lanes. Using the same blood draw, the study looked at two additional independent replicas of 1 million unique cDNA reads for two donors, one aged 18 to 29 and the other aged 80 or older.

Beyond this particular receptor, the publication reports: Compared with the aged group, the long-lived group had more naive CD4+ T cells, fewer expanded clones and increased TCR diversity, suggesting age selection. Conclusive comparison of naive and antigen-experienced compartments was prevented by the profiling of bulk unsorted PBMCs. Total diversity estimates from one million sequenced T cells were considered lower bounds and underestimates. Observed TCR beta diversity per million T cells fell roughly linearly with age, and a significant reduction was already apparent by age roughly 41. There was a strong correlation between observed TCR beta diversity and the percentage of naive T cells measured by flow cytometry. Donor CMV infection status was unknown, potentially confounding age-related changes in expanded clonotypes.

Preparation of the library involved 5' RACE. Sequencing was carried out with an Illumina HiSeq 2500. A second roughly 7 to 11 cycle PCR used a sample-barcoded 5' primer and a J-beta primer mix. Each TCR beta cDNA molecule received a unique molecular identifier from a template-switch 5' adaptor carrying 12 random nucleotides. Each sample yielded at least 2.5 million CDR3-containing paired-end reads. The Mint cDNA synthesis kit, primed by a TRBC-specific oligonucleotide, was used to synthesize first-strand cDNA from all RNA. After uracil-DNA glycosylase treatment, a first 18-cycle PCR used universal primers M1SS and BC2_uni_R on all cDNA. On the authors' methods: Each sample was normalized by randomly selecting 1 million high-quality reads, each carrying a distinct molecular identifier. Reads with shared molecular identifiers were discarded instead of being binned into consensus sequences. MiTCR, set to a Q25 quality threshold and the strictest error-elimination algorithm, was used for CDR3 identification, clonotype clustering and error correction. A nonparametric unseen species model with Euler transformation was used to estimate lower-bound total TCR beta diversity. The public sequencing data were trimmed at Q25 with fastp and processed into clonotypes with MiXCR by TCRdb, which kept only in-frame beta chains. Identical CDR3 protein sequences are pooled into one entry, listed with their most common genes and DNA. The V and J calls were not made by the authors but by TCRdb's processing. The sample records about 940,000 distinct CDR3 sequences, roughly 48% of which are singletons. Together, the top ten hold roughly 13% of the sample.

CDR1 SGHAT and CDR2 FQDESV were looked up in the germline V gene (reference sequence). V was cut back by 4 bases and J by 2 bases, leaving a gap of 9 bases between them. The CDR3 sequence holds 13 residues, the cysteine and phenylalanine included. The sequence is cut down to CDR3 DNA, 39 bases in frame from base 1. The donors were roughly 39 Caucasian individuals from Russia, aged 6 to 90 years, who were systemically healthy. Ten milliliters of peripheral blood were drawn from each donor into EDTA-treated Vacutainer tubes. Ficoll-Paque density-gradient centrifugation was used to isolate PBMCs, with at least 7 million obtained per sample. Trizol reagent was used to extract total RNA from PBMCs, with at least 5.5 micrograms per sample. Naive CD45RAhigh/CD27high T cell percentages were measured by flow cytometry on a PBMC aliquot from every donor.

The TCR was taken from a man younger than 45 in good health. The sequence joins TRBV11-1 to TRBJ2-7; D gene: possibly TRBD1, on 5 matching bases. Sequenced input: blood. The CDR3 loop reads CASSWGRTYEQYF. The DNA is TGTGCCAGCAGCTGGGGCCGTACCTACGAGCAGTACTTC.